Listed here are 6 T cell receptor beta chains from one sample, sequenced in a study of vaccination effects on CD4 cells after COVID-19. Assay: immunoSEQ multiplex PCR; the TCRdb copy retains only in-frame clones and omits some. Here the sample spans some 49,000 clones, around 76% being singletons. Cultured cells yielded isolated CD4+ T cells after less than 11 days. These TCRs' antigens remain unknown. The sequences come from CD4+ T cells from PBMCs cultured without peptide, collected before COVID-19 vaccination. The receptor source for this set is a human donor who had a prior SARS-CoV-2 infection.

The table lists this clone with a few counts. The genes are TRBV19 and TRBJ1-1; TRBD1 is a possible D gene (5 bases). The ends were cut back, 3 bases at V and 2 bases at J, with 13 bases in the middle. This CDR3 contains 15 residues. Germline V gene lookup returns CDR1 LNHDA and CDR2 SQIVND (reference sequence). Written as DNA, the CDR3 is TGTGCCAGTAGTATTAGGTGGGACGGCAACACTGAAGCTTTCTTT. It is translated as CASSIRWDGNTEAFF.

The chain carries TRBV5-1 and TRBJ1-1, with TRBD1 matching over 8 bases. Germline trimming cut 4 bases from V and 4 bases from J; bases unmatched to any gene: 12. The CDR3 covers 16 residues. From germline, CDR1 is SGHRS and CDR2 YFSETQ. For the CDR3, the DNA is TGCGCCAGCAGCCTCAGGGGGCTTGTTCTCGGCACTGAAGCTTTCTTT. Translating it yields CASSLRGLVLGTEAFF.

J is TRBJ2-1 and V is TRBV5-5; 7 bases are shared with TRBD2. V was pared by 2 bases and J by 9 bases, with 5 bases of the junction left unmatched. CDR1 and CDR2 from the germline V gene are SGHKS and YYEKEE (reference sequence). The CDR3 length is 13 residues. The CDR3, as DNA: TGTGCCAGCAGCTTATCTGGGAGGGGTGAGCAGTTCTTC. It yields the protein CASSLSGRGEQFF. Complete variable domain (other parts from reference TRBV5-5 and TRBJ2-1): DAGVTQSPTHLIKTRGQQVTLRCSPISGHKSVSWYQQVLGQGPQFIFQYYEKEERGRGNFPDRFSARQFPNYSSELNVNALLLGDSALYLCASSLSGRGEQFFGPGTRLTVL.

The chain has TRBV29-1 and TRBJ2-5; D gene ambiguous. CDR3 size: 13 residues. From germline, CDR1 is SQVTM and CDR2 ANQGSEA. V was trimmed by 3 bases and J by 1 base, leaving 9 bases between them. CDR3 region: CSVELRTQETQYF. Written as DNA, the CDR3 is TGCAGCGTTGAGTTACGAACCCAAGAGACCCAGTACTTC.

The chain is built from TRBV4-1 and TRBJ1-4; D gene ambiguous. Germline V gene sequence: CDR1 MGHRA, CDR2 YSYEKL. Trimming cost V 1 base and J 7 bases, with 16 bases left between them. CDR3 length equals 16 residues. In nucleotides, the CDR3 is TGCGCCAGCAGCCAAGGGTGGGGAAGGAGGAGTGAAAAACTGTTTTTT. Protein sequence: CASSQGWGRRSEKLFF.

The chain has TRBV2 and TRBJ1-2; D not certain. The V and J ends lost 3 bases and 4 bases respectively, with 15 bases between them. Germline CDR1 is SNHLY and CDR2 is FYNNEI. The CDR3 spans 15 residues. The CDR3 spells CASSERLDGIYGYTF. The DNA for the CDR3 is TGTGCCAGCAGTGAGCGATTGGACGGAATCTATGGCTACACCTTC.